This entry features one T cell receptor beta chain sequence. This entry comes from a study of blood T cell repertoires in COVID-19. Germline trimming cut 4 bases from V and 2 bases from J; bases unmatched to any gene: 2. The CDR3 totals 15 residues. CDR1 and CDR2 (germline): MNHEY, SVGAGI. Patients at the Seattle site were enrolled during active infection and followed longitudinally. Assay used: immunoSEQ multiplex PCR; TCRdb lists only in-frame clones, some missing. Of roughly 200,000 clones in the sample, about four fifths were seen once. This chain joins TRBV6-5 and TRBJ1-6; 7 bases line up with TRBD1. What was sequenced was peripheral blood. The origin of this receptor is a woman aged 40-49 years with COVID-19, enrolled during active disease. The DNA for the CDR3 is TGTGCCAGCAGTTCGACAGGGACCTATAATTCACCCCTCCACTTT. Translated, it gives CASSSTGTYNSPLHF.